This T cell receptor (beta chain) was sequenced during a study of T cell responses to AZD1222 COVID-19 vaccine. Regarding the study as a whole: Repertoire sampling happened only post peak T cell response. Baseline serology detected seropositivity in only six or seven AZD1222 recipients.

As regards this clone: Its target is unknown.

CDR1 and CDR2 from the germline V gene are LNHDA and SQIVND (reference sequence). This CDR3 spans 15 amino acids. V lost 2 bases, J lost 4 bases, and 4 bases stayed unmatched. Produced via immunoSEQ multiplex PCR; TCRdb's table is partial and in-frame only. The sample holds around 130,000 clones; about 88% are singletons and the top ten take under 9.5%. The sequencing here drew on peripheral blood, taken on day 0 of AZD1222 vaccination. This sequence originates from an adult in good health. The chain joins TRBV19 to TRBJ2-1; 8 bases match TRBD1. CDR3 amino acids: CASSILGQGYNEQFF. The CDR3 nucleotides read TGTGCCAGTAGTATACTCGGACAGGGATACAATGAGCAGTTCTTC.